The 5 T cell receptor beta chains below all came from one sample that was sequenced in a study of blood T cell repertoires in COVID-19. Produced via immunoSEQ multiplex PCR; TCRdb's table is partial and in-frame only. Among approximately 74,000 clones listed, around nine tenths were seen once. Source material: peripheral blood. The receptors come from a woman aged 55-70 years with acute or convalescent COVID-19.

The chain recombines TRBV6-5 with TRBJ2-7; 13 bases agree with TRBD2. Trimming cost V 1 base and J 7 bases; bases outside gene matches: 7. This CDR3 spans 16 amino acids. The germline V gene encodes CDR1 MNHEY and CDR2 SVGAGI. The CDR3 DNA follows: TGTGCCAGCAGTTACTTAGGACTAGCGGGAGATGGAGAGCAGTACTTC. It specifies CASSYLGLAGDGEQYF.

In this sample, this clone turned up once. This chain uses TRBV29-1 with TRBJ2-7, with a possible D match to TRBD2 (6 bases). The CDR3 has 13 residues. Germline CDR1 reads SQVTM; CDR2 reads ANQGSEA. Trimming took off 3 bases at V and 3 bases at J, with 12 bases between the two ends. This CDR3 reads CSVDGGNVYEQYF. The CDR3 DNA follows: TGCAGCGTTGATGGCGGGAACGTCTACGAGCAGTACTTC.

V is TRBV19 and J is TRBJ2-5; 9 nucleotides line up with TRBD2. The CDR3 covers 15 residues. Germline V CDR1 and CDR2: LNHDA, SQIVND (reference sequence). The J segment lost 5 bases and the V segment lost 4 bases, leaving 8 bases of the junction unmatched. Here the CDR3 reads CASSSSGSSGETQYF. The CDR3 DNA reads TGTGCCAGTAGTAGTAGCGGGAGCTCAGGCGAGACCCAGTACTTC.

This clone appeared a single time. The gene calls are TRBV6-6 and TRBJ2-7, with 8 bases aligning to TRBD1. There are 15 residues in the CDR3. Looked up from germline, CDR1 is MNHNY and CDR2 is SVGAGI (reference sequence). After removal of 5 bases from V and 4 bases from J, the junction contained 10 bases not matched to a gene. CDR3 region: CASSHTGTGTYEQYF. DNA of the CDR3: TGTGCCAGCAGTCACACCGGGACAGGCACTTACGAGCAGTACTTC.

The rearrangement joins TRBV5-6 to TRBJ1-2; maybe TRBD1 (6 bases). In germline, CDR1 is SGHDT, CDR2 YYEEEE. The V end was cut by 4 bases, the J end by 2 bases, with 12 bases between. This CDR3 has 14 amino acids. In DNA, the CDR3 is TGTGCCAGCAGCCCTTGGACAGAAAACTATGGCTACACCTTC. Protein: CASSPWTENYGYTF.